This is a list of T cell receptor beta chains from one sample in a study of blood T cell repertoires in COVID-19. Sequenced by immunoSEQ multiplex PCR; TCRdb stores in-frame clones only, minus some. The sample records about 94,000 clones, about 80% being singletons. The sample comprised peripheral blood. These receptors came from a man in his sixties with acute or convalescent COVID-19. Both conserved end residues are part of each CDR3. A D gene is named only where the DNA matches it firmly. Not every row has a clone size; where given, it reads once, few, many or a size class.

v_call: TRBV24-1; clone_size: NA; cdr3_length: 14; d_call: NA; j_call: TRBJ2-1; cdr3_aa: CATRQGSSYNEQFF; cdr3_nt: TGTGCCACCAGACAGGGCAGCTCCTACAATGAGCAGTTCTTC
v_call: TRBV2; clone_size: NA; cdr3_length: 12; d_call: TRBD1; j_call: TRBJ1-2; cdr3_aa: CASYRGPYGYTF; cdr3_nt: TGTGCCAGCTACAGGGGCCCCTATGGCTACACCTTC
v_call: TRBV2; clone_size: NA; cdr3_length: 16; d_call: NA; j_call: TRBJ1-2; cdr3_aa: CATTEVSQGIGYGYTF; cdr3_nt: TGTGCCACGACAGAAGTTTCCCAGGGGATTGGGTATGGCTACACCTTC
v_call: TRBV6-2/TRBV6-3; clone_size: NA; cdr3_length: 14; d_call: NA; j_call: TRBJ1-1; cdr3_aa: CASSYGGGEAEAFF; cdr3_nt: TGTGCCAGCAGTTATGGGGGAGGAGAGGCTGAAGCTTTCTTT
v_call: TRBV4-3; clone_size: NA; cdr3_length: 14; d_call: TRBD1; j_call: TRBJ2-7; cdr3_aa: CASSHRTGDYEQYF; cdr3_nt: TGCGCCAGCAGCCACCGGACAGGGGACTACGAGCAGTACTTC
v_call: TRBV29-1; clone_size: NA; cdr3_length: 12; d_call: NA; j_call: TRBJ1-2; cdr3_aa: CSVENRDYGYTF; cdr3_nt: TGCAGCGTTGAGAACAGGGACTATGGCTACACCTTC
v_call: TRBV7-6; clone_size: many; cdr3_length: 18; d_call: NA; j_call: TRBJ2-6; cdr3_aa: CASSLVGLRGSGANVLTF; cdr3_nt: TGTGCCAGCAGCTTAGTTGGGTTGCGGGGTTCTGGGGCCAACGTCCTGACTTTC
v_call: TRBV7-3; clone_size: NA; cdr3_length: 15; d_call: NA; j_call: TRBJ1-2; cdr3_aa: CASSLTSGGLEGYTF; cdr3_nt: TGTGCCAGCAGCTTAACATCGGGAGGGCTCGAAGGCTACACCTTC
v_call: TRBV7-9; clone_size: NA; cdr3_length: 16; d_call: NA; j_call: TRBJ2-1; cdr3_aa: CASSLSSTGWYNEQFF; cdr3_nt: TGTGCCAGCAGCTTATCTTCTACAGGGTGGTACAATGAGCAGTTCTTC
v_call: TRBV6-5; clone_size: NA; cdr3_length: 13; d_call: NA; j_call: TRBJ1-3; cdr3_aa: CASRTSVGGTIYF; cdr3_nt: TGTGCCAGCAGAACTTCCGTGGGGGGAACCATATATTTT
v_call: TRBV18; clone_size: NA; cdr3_length: 13; d_call: NA; j_call: TRBJ1-1; cdr3_aa: CASSPQGVSEAFF; cdr3_nt: TGTGCCAGCTCACCACAAGGGGTATCTGAAGCTTTCTTT
v_call: TRBV28; clone_size: NA; cdr3_length: 15; d_call: TRBD1; j_call: TRBJ1-2; cdr3_aa: CASLGQGRDGYGYTF; cdr3_nt: TGTGCCAGCCTGGGACAGGGGAGGGATGGCTATGGCTACACCTTC
v_call: TRBV12-3/TRBV12-4; clone_size: NA; cdr3_length: 13; d_call: NA; j_call: TRBJ1-2; cdr3_aa: CASSLGQNYGYTF; cdr3_nt: TGTGCCAGCAGTTTAGGGCAGAACTATGGCTACACCTTC
v_call: TRBV11-2; clone_size: NA; cdr3_length: 13; d_call: NA; j_call: TRBJ1-1; cdr3_aa: CASSKQMTFEAFF; cdr3_nt: TGTGCCAGCAGCAAGCAAATGACATTTGAAGCTTTCTTT
v_call: TRBV30; clone_size: NA; cdr3_length: 13; d_call: TRBD2; j_call: TRBJ2-5; cdr3_aa: CACSSGAQETQYF; cdr3_nt: TGTGCCTGCTCTAGCGGGGCACAAGAGACCCAGTACTTC
v_call: TRBV11-2; clone_size: NA; cdr3_length: 15; d_call: NA; j_call: TRBJ1-1; cdr3_aa: CASSAYRAPNTEAFF; cdr3_nt: TGTGCCAGCAGCGCCTACAGGGCTCCGAACACTGAAGCTTTCTTT
v_call: TRBV25-1; clone_size: once; cdr3_length: 13; d_call: TRBD1; j_call: TRBJ1-5; cdr3_aa: CASNAGGWQPQHF; cdr3_nt: TGTGCCAGCAACGCAGGGGGCTGGCAGCCCCAGCATTTT
v_call: TRBV7-9; clone_size: once; cdr3_length: 16; d_call: TRBD1; j_call: TRBJ1-4; cdr3_aa: CASSLGGQGVGEKLFF; cdr3_nt: TGTGCCAGCAGCTTAGGAGGCCAGGGGGTCGGGGAAAAACTGTTTTTT
v_call: TRBV4-1; clone_size: few; cdr3_length: 15; d_call: NA; j_call: TRBJ2-7; cdr3_aa: CASSSQDGSSYEQYF; cdr3_nt: TGCGCCAGCAGCTCACAGGACGGAAGCTCCTACGAGCAGTACTTC
v_call: TRBV5-6; clone_size: NA; cdr3_length: 15; d_call: TRBD2; j_call: TRBJ2-2; cdr3_aa: CASSYGSGGTGELFF; cdr3_nt: TGTGCCAGCAGCTACGGTTCGGGGGGGACCGGGGAGCTGTTTTTT
v_call: TRBV7-6; clone_size: once; cdr3_length: 13; d_call: NA; j_call: TRBJ1-1; cdr3_aa: CASSLAGRAEAFF; cdr3_nt: TGTGCCAGCAGCTTAGCGGGGCGAGCTGAAGCTTTCTTT
v_call: TRBV6-2/TRBV6-3; clone_size: NA; cdr3_length: 11; d_call: NA; j_call: TRBJ1-1; cdr3_aa: CASSSRLGAFF; cdr3_nt: TGTGCCAGCAGTTCCAGGCTTGGGGCTTTCTTT
v_call: TRBV18; clone_size: NA; cdr3_length: 15; d_call: TRBD1; j_call: TRBJ1-2; cdr3_aa: CASSPPTGTNYGYTF; cdr3_nt: TGTGCCAGCTCACCACCGACAGGGACTAACTATGGCTACACCTTC
v_call: TRBV6-1; clone_size: NA; cdr3_length: 16; d_call: NA; j_call: TRBJ1-2; cdr3_aa: CASSDSPGGVGDLLTF; cdr3_nt: TGTGCCAGCAGTGATTCCCCCGGAGGGGTCGGGGATTTGCTCACCTTC
v_call: TRBV19; clone_size: NA; cdr3_length: 14; d_call: TRBD1; j_call: TRBJ1-1; cdr3_aa: CASSSEQGYTEAFF; cdr3_nt: TGTGCCAGTAGTTCTGAACAGGGGTACACTGAAGCTTTCTTT
v_call: TRBV7-2; clone_size: NA; cdr3_length: 14; d_call: NA; j_call: TRBJ1-6; cdr3_aa: CASSFSSYNSPLHF; cdr3_nt: TGTGCCAGCAGCTTCAGCTCCTATAATTCACCCCTCCACTTT
v_call: TRBV14; clone_size: NA; cdr3_length: 12; d_call: NA; j_call: TRBJ1-1; cdr3_aa: CASSQDRQKAFF; cdr3_nt: TGTGCCAGCAGCCAAGATCGACAGAAAGCTTTCTTT
v_call: TRBV6-5; clone_size: NA; cdr3_length: 16; d_call: NA; j_call: TRBJ1-3; cdr3_aa: CASSYDRTTLGNTIYF; cdr3_nt: TGTGCCAGCAGTTACGATAGAACTACTCTTGGAAACACCATATATTTT
v_call: TRBV7-2; clone_size: NA; cdr3_length: 13; d_call: NA; j_call: TRBJ1-1; cdr3_aa: CASSFGGIPEAFF; cdr3_nt: TGTGCCAGCAGCTTCGGAGGGATCCCTGAAGCTTTCTTT
v_call: TRBV19; clone_size: NA; cdr3_length: 14; d_call: TRBD1; j_call: TRBJ1-3; cdr3_aa: CASEQGVSGNTIYF; cdr3_nt: TGTGCCAGTGAACAGGGGGTCTCTGGAAACACCATATATTTT
v_call: TRBV2; clone_size: few; cdr3_length: 13; d_call: NA; j_call: TRBJ2-7; cdr3_aa: CASSLGTAYEQYF; cdr3_nt: TGTGCCAGCAGCCTCGGGACTGCTTACGAGCAGTACTTC
v_call: TRBV5-8; clone_size: NA; cdr3_length: 15; d_call: NA; j_call: TRBJ2-2; cdr3_aa: CASSFRSPRTGELFF; cdr3_nt: TGTGCCAGCAGCTTTCGCTCGCCGAGGACCGGGGAGCTGTTTTTT
v_call: TRBV5-5; clone_size: NA; cdr3_length: 15; d_call: NA; j_call: TRBJ1-2; cdr3_aa: CASSLGQTRNYGYTF; cdr3_nt: TGTGCCAGCAGCTTGGGACAAACACGTAACTATGGCTACACCTTC
v_call: TRBV30; clone_size: NA; cdr3_length: 14; d_call: NA; j_call: TRBJ1-3; cdr3_aa: CAWSPSRAGNTIYF; cdr3_nt: TGTGCCTGGAGTCCCTCGAGGGCCGGAAACACCATATATTTT
v_call: TRBV7-2; clone_size: NA; cdr3_length: 16; d_call: TRBD1; j_call: TRBJ2-7; cdr3_aa: CASSTRGGTGSGEQYF; cdr3_nt: TGTGCCAGCAGCACCCGGGGAGGGACAGGGTCTGGAGAGCAGTACTTC
v_call: TRBV2; clone_size: few; cdr3_length: 16; d_call: TRBD2; j_call: TRBJ2-3; cdr3_aa: CASRPASGQRTDTQYF; cdr3_nt: TGTGCCAGCAGGCCTGCTAGCGGGCAGCGCACAGATACGCAGTATTTT
v_call: TRBV6-1; clone_size: NA; cdr3_length: 15; d_call: NA; j_call: TRBJ1-5; cdr3_aa: CASSEGSGFRQPQHF; cdr3_nt: TGTGCCAGCAGTGAAGGTTCCGGGTTTCGTCAGCCCCAGCATTTT
v_call: TRBV7-3; clone_size: NA; cdr3_length: 15; d_call: TRBD1; j_call: TRBJ1-1; cdr3_aa: CASSVQGSGNTEAFF; cdr3_nt: TGTGCCAGCAGCGTACAGGGGTCAGGGAACACTGAAGCTTTCTTT
v_call: TRBV24-1; clone_size: once; cdr3_length: 15; d_call: TRBD1; j_call: TRBJ1-2; cdr3_aa: CATSAPKTGSEGYTF; cdr3_nt: TGTGCCACCAGTGCCCCAAAGACAGGGAGTGAGGGCTACACCTTC
v_call: TRBV6-5; clone_size: NA; cdr3_length: 15; d_call: TRBD1; j_call: TRBJ1-3; cdr3_aa: CASTRDRGYGNTIYF; cdr3_nt: TGTGCCAGCACTCGGGACAGGGGATATGGAAACACCATATATTTT